Sequencing of this TCR beta chain was carried out in a study of graft-versus-host responses after intestinal transplantation. Looking at the study overall: Grafts were multivisceral, liver-intestinal, or isolated intestinal. Tacrolimus plus steroids were given to all recipients for approximately three years, preceded by anti-thymocyte globulin induction.

This clone was counted once. The target antigen is unknown. Study observations and caveats: Recipient marrow held GvH clones, some first seen in ileum or blood. Declining HvG levels early post-transplant were linked to peak circulating GvH clone levels.

Sequenced by immunoSEQ multiplex PCR; TCRdb stores in-frame clones only, minus some. The sample shows approximately 94,000 clones, 87% of them seen only once. V was trimmed by 3 bases and J by 5 bases, leaving 14 bases between them. Looked up from germline, CDR1 is SGHRS and CDR2 is YFSETQ. The CDR3 spans 14 residues. The input for sequencing was unstimulated CD4+ T cells sorted from spleen or lymph node cells, taken before transplant. V gene TRBV5-1 combines with J gene TRBJ1-2; D gene ambiguous. The receptor comes from a human donor who was the organ donor for an intestinal transplant. The CDR3 loop is CASSSGGGYYGYTF. The CDR3 coding sequence is TGCGCCAGCAGCTCGGGAGGAGGCTATTATGGCTACACCTTC.